The rows below give T cell receptor beta chains drawn from one sample of a study of cytomegalovirus exposure and HLA in healthy donors. Assay used: immunoSEQ multiplex PCR; TCRdb lists only in-frame clones, some missing. The repertoire consists of over 110,000 clones, with approximately 73% occurring once and the leading ten covering 1.3%. Sequenced input: PBMCs. These receptors all stem from a woman aged 40 to 50 in good health and CMV-seronegative. The CDR3 runs from the conserved cysteine through the conserved F or W. The D gene is left open where the match is weak. Some rows mark clone size as missing; the rest say once, few, many or name a class of expanded clone.

J: TRBJ1-1; V: TRBV28; size: few; D: TRBD1; CDR3: CASRDRVNTEAFF; DNA: TGTGCCAGCAGGGACAGGGTGAACACTGAAGCTTTCTTT
J: TRBJ2-7; V: TRBV7-2; size: .; D: TRBD2; CDR3: CASSSWTSGGEYEQYF; DNA: TGTGCCAGCAGCTCCTGGACTAGCGGGGGCGAATACGAGCAGTACTTC
J: TRBJ1-6; V: TRBV7-2; size: .; D: TRBD1; CDR3: CASSYPGQGRNSPLHF; DNA: TGTGCCAGCAGCTACCCAGGACAGGGTCGGAATTCACCCCTCCACTTT
J: TRBJ1-2; V: TRBV5-1; size: .; D: TRBD1; CDR3: CASSLGGWDSDYGYTF; DNA: TGCGCCAGCAGCTTGGGGGGTTGGGACAGCGACTATGGCTACACCTTC
J: TRBJ1-1; V: TRBV7-2; size: .; D: .; CDR3: CASSLVGGAWAFF; DNA: TGTGCCAGCAGCTTAGTTGGGGGCGCCTGGGCTTTCTTT
J: TRBJ1-2; V: TRBV5-1; size: .; D: .; CDR3: CASSFSGEGNYGYTF; DNA: TGCGCCAGCAGCTTTTCAGGGGAGGGAAACTATGGCTACACCTTC
J: TRBJ2-5; V: TRBV5-1; size: .; D: .; CDR3: CASRLLVSEETQYF; DNA: TGCGCCAGCAGACTACTTGTATCAGAAGAGACCCAGTACTTC
J: TRBJ1-1; V: TRBV27; size: .; D: .; CDR3: CATFLERAGLNTEAFF; DNA: TGTGCCACCTTCCTGGAAAGGGCAGGGCTGAACACTGAAGCTTTCTTT
J: TRBJ2-1; V: TRBV6-6; size: .; D: TRBD1; CDR3: CASSRRGQSSYNEQFF; DNA: TGTGCCAGCAGCCGCCGGGGACAGAGCTCCTACAATGAGCAGTTCTTC
J: TRBJ2-1; V: TRBV18; size: .; D: .; CDR3: CASSAAYNEQFF; DNA: TGTGCCAGCTCAGCGGCCTACAATGAGCAGTTCTTC
J: TRBJ1-1; V: TRBV5-1; size: .; D: .; CDR3: CASSSEHTGKNTEAFF; DNA: TGCGCCAGCAGCTCGGAGCACACCGGGAAGAACACTGAAGCTTTCTTT
J: TRBJ1-2; V: TRBV5-1; size: .; D: .; CDR3: CASTLGRGQGGYTF; DNA: TGCGCCAGCACCCTGGGAAGGGGTCAGGGTGGCTACACCTTC
J: TRBJ1-5; V: TRBV5-1; size: few; D: TRBD1; CDR3: CASSFGTGVDQPQHF; DNA: TGCGCCAGCAGCTTTGGGACAGGGGTTGATCAGCCCCAGCATTTT
J: TRBJ1-2; V: TRBV10-3; size: few; D: .; CDR3: CAISVGGEANGYTF; DNA: TGTGCCATCAGTGTGGGGGGAGAGGCGAATGGCTACACCTTC
J: TRBJ2-5; V: TRBV6-1; size: once; D: .; CDR3: CASSVWGRGGSQETQYF; DNA: TGTGCCAGCAGTGTATGGGGTAGGGGGGGGTCCCAAGAGACCCAGTACTTC
J: TRBJ1-1; V: TRBV13; size: .; D: .; CDR3: CASSFGGLAEAFF; DNA: TGTGCCAGCAGCTTCGGGGGTCTCGCTGAAGCTTTCTTT
J: TRBJ2-1; V: TRBV2; size: .; D: .; CDR3: CASARQGGGNEQFF; DNA: TGTGCCAGCGCTAGACAGGGAGGTGGCAATGAGCAGTTCTTC
J: TRBJ2-6; V: TRBV7-9; size: .; D: TRBD1; CDR3: CASSFSTGTGPSGANVLTF; DNA: TGTGCCAGCAGCTTTTCCACCGGGACAGGCCCCTCTGGGGCCAACGTCCTGACTTTC
J: TRBJ2-2; V: TRBV12-5; size: .; D: TRBD2; CDR3: CASGLGSGGRSGELFF; DNA: TGTGCTAGTGGTTTGGGCTCGGGGGGGCGATCCGGGGAGCTGTTTTTT
J: TRBJ1-1; V: TRBV9; size: .; D: .; CDR3: CASSSGQSPRGTEAFF; DNA: TGTGCCAGCAGCTCCGGACAGTCCCCAAGGGGCACTGAAGCTTTCTTT
J: TRBJ1-6; V: TRBV28; size: .; D: TRBD1; CDR3: CASRKDRGSYNSPLHF; DNA: TGTGCCAGCAGAAAGGACAGGGGATCCTATAATTCACCCCTCCACTTT
J: TRBJ1-5; V: TRBV5-8; size: .; D: TRBD1; CDR3: CASSAFLFRGDSNQPQHF; DNA: TGTGCCAGCTCAGCTTTTTTGTTCAGGGGGGATAGCAATCAGCCCCAGCATTTT
J: TRBJ1-1; V: TRBV6-1; size: .; D: .; CDR3: CASRSVNTEAFF; DNA: TGTGCCAGCAGGTCAGTGAACACTGAAGCTTTCTTT
J: TRBJ2-7; V: TRBV18; size: .; D: .; CDR3: CASSPDSYEQYF; DNA: TGTGCCAGCTCCCCTGACAGCTACGAGCAGTACTTC
J: TRBJ2-6; V: TRBV5-1; size: .; D: .; CDR3: CASSLVGAGANVLTF; DNA: TGCGCCAGCAGCTTGGTCGGAGCTGGGGCCAACGTCCTGACTTTC
J: TRBJ2-3; V: TRBV2; size: .; D: TRBD2; CDR3: CASSSGGAGDTQYF; DNA: TGTGCCAGCAGTAGCGGGGGGGCTGGCGATACGCAGTATTTT
J: TRBJ2-1; V: TRBV11-2; size: .; D: TRBD1; CDR3: CASSLGGTGRVNEQFF; DNA: TGTGCCAGCAGCTTAGGGGGGACAGGGAGGGTCAATGAGCAGTTCTTC
J: TRBJ2-1; V: TRBV28; size: .; D: TRBD1; CDR3: CASSTGRGQGRSDEQFF; DNA: TGTGCCAGCAGTACCGGAAGGGGACAGGGACGATCAGATGAGCAGTTCTTC
J: TRBJ1-2; V: TRBV2; size: .; D: .; CDR3: CASSEELSSVGGYTF; DNA: TGTGCCAGCAGTGAAGAGTTGTCTAGCGTCGGTGGCTACACCTTC
J: TRBJ1-5; V: TRBV19; size: .; D: TRBD1; CDR3: CATQGTANQPQHF; DNA: TGTGCCACCCAAGGGACAGCTAATCAGCCCCAGCATTTT
J: TRBJ2-2; V: TRBV18; size: .; D: TRBD1; CDR3: CASSPQSHRGTNTGELFF; DNA: TGTGCCAGCTCACCCCAAAGCCACAGGGGTACGAACACCGGGGAGCTGTTTTTT